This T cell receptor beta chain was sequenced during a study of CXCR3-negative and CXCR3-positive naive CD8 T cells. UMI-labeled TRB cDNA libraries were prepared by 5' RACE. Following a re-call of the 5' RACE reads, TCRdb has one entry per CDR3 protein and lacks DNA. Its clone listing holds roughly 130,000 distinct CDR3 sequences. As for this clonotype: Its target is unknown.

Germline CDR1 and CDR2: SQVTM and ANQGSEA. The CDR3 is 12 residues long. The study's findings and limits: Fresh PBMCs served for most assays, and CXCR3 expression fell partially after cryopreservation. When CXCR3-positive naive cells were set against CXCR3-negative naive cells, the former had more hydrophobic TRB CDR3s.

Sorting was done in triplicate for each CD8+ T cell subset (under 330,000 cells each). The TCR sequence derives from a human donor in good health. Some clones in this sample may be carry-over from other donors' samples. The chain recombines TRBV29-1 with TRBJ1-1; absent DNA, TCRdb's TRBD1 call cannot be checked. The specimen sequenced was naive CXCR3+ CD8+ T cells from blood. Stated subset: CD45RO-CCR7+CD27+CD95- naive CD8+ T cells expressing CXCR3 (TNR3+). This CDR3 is CSGDTGNTEAFF.